Described below is a single T cell receptor (beta chain) sequence and its context. Germline V lookup: CDR1 SGHAT, CDR2 FQNNGV. This CDR3 comprises 13 residues. The junction had 2 bases not matched to a gene; V was cut back by 4 bases and J by 11 bases. The data derive from a study of patients and donors after allogeneic stem cell transplantation. TCRdb passed the RT-PCR reads through MiXCR, listing each CDR3 protein once. The data hold tens of thousands of distinct CDR3 sequences, with 37% observed a single time. This receptor was obtained from a human donor who was either an allogeneic HSCT recipient or a stem cell or donor lymphocyte infusion donor (not recorded which). It is not recorded whose cells these are; they may come from a transplant donor. The rearrangement uses TRBV11-2 and TRBJ1-6; 10 nucleotides align to TRBD1. Sequenced material: blood, either unsorted or a sorted T cell fraction (not recorded which). CDR3 region: CASSSDRGTPLHF. CDR3 in DNA: TGTGCCAGCAGCTCGGACAGGGGGACACCCCTCCACTTT.